The 28 T cell receptor beta chains below all came from one sample that was sequenced in a study of cytomegalovirus exposure and HLA in healthy donors. Primers: 60 Vbeta forward and 13 Jbeta reverse. The data were produced by immunoSEQ multiplex PCR, yet TCRdb's version contains in-frame clones alone and is incomplete. The repertoire holds 120,000 to 150,000 clones, with more than 75% as singletons. Sequencing input: PBMCs. Receptors were obtained from a female donor in good health and CMV-seronegative.

With regard to this clone: An end of the junction does not agree with germline; a read error may underlie this. V gene TRBV7-7 combines with J gene TRBJ2-2; D is perhaps TRBD1 (6 bases). Germline V lookup: CDR1 SSHAT, CDR2 FNYEAQ (reference sequence). The CDR3 sequence is 15 residues long. CDR3 DNA sequence: TGTGCTAGCAGCTTGAGGGGGTCGAACACCGGGGAGCTGTTTTTT. As protein: CASSLRGSNTGELFF.

Here the CDR3 DNA reads TGTGCCAGCAGCGTACAGGGTAAAATGAACACTGAAGCTTTCTTT. Translation gives CASSVQGKMNTEAFF. The gene calls are TRBV9 and TRBJ1-1; D possibly corresponds to TRBD1 (5 bases). CDR3 size: 15 residues. Looked up from germline, CDR1 is SGDLS and CDR2 is YYNGEE. V lost 1 base and J 0 bases, leaving 10 bases between the germline ends. Supplemented by reference TRBV9 and TRBJ1-1, the full variable domain reads DSGVTQTPKHLITATGQRVTLRCSPRSGDLSVYWYQQSLDQGLQFLIQYYNGEERAKGNILERFSAQQFPDLHSELNLSSLELGDSALYFCASSVQGKMNTEAFFGQGTRLTVV.

This chain links TRBV19 with TRBJ2-5, with TRBD1 matching over 8 bases. The germline gives CDR1 LNHDA, CDR2 SQIVND (reference sequence). V lost 6 bases and J lost 9; bases outside the gene matches: 18. CDR3 length: 16 amino acids. In DNA form, the CDR3 reads TGTGCCAGTAGAAATCCGGGACAGGACATATTTTCGCCCCAGTACTTC. Residues: CASRNPGQDIFSPQYF.

The V and J genes are TRBV11-2 and TRBJ2-7; 8 bases are a match to TRBD2. The CDR3 is 14 residues long. Trimming at V came to 4 bases and at J to 9 bases, leaving 11 bases not matched to a gene. The V gene's germline CDR1 is SGHAT and CDR2 FQNNGV. The CDR3 bases are TGTGCCAGCAGCTCGCCTAGAGCGGGAGATAGGCAGTACTTC. Amino acids: CASSSPRAGDRQYF.

The chain has TRBV7-2 and TRBJ1-6; D may be TRBD1 (6 bases). V lost 4 bases, J lost 9 bases, and 10 bases lay in between. From germline, CDR1 is SGHTA and CDR2 FQGNSA. The CDR3 consists of 13 residues. CDR3 in DNA: TGTGCCAGCAGCTCAGGGGTGGTTTCACCCCTCCACTTT. Amino acids: CASSSGVVSPLHF.

The chain has TRBV5-1 and TRBJ2-1; tentative D call: TRBD1 (5 bases). This CDR3 has 15 residues. Germline CDR1 reads SGHRS; CDR2 reads YFSETQ. Trimming pared 2 bases from V and 0 bases from J, leaving 9 bases between. For the CDR3, the DNA is TGCGCCAGCAGCTTCACTGACAGCTCCTACAATGAGCAGTTCTTC. Its protein product is CASSFTDSSYNEQFF.

The chain joins TRBV11-3 to TRBJ1-1; D gene unclear. Germline assignment: CDR1 SGHNT and CDR2 YENEEA. Trimming stripped 0 bases from V and 11 bases from J, with 13 bases between. This CDR3 contains 13 residues. This chain's CDR3 is CASSLETLARAFF. CDR3 coding DNA: TGTGCCAGCAGCTTAGAGACGCTGGCGAGGGCTTTCTTT. The entire variable domain, with the rest obtained from reference TRBV11-3 and TRBJ1-1, is as follows: EAGVVQSPRYKIIEKKQPVAFWCNPISGHNTLYWYLQNLGQGPELLIRYENEEAVDDSQLPKDRFSAERLKGVDSTLKIQPAELGDSAVYLCASSLETLARAFFGQGTRLTVV.

The rearrangement joins TRBV7-2 to TRBJ1-1, with D maybe TRBD1 (5 bases). This CDR3 is 14 amino acids long. Between the trimmed V and J ends, which lost 4 bases and 3 bases, there was a span of 12 bases. From germline, CDR1 is SGHTA and CDR2 FQGNSA. CDR3 protein: CASSSTGVDTEAFF. CDR3 nucleotides: TGTGCCAGCAGCTCCACGGGGGTCGACACTGAAGCTTTCTTT.

This clone has just a few counts. V usage is TRBV11-3 and J usage is TRBJ1-1; TRBD1 is a possible D gene (5 bases). V was pared by 3 bases and J by 11 bases, with 13 bases between. The CDR3 is made up of 12 amino acids. CDR1 SGHNT and CDR2 YENEEA come from the germline V gene. Here the CDR3 reads CASSLQGSGAFF. The CDR3, as DNA: TGTGCCAGCAGCTTGCAGGGTAGTGGGGCTTTCTTT. Together with reference TRBV11-3 and TRBJ1-1, the CDR3 gives the full variable domain: EAGVVQSPRYKIIEKKQPVAFWCNPISGHNTLYWYLQNLGQGPELLIRYENEEAVDDSQLPKDRFSAERLKGVDSTLKIQPAELGDSAVYLCASSLQGSGAFFGQGTRLTVV.

The chain carries TRBV6-5 and TRBJ2-5, with TRBD1 matching 9 bases. Judging by the DNA end, TRBJ2-7 fits better; the J call may be wrong. This CDR3 is built from 15 residues. From germline, CDR1 is MNHEY and CDR2 SVGAGI. The CDR3 spells CASRVGTGRSYEQYF. The CDR3 DNA sequence: TGTGCCAGCAGGGTCGGGACAGGGAGGTCCTACGAGCAGTACTTC.

The rearrangement links TRBV5-4 to TRBJ2-5; 8 positions match TRBD2. The CDR3 has 15 amino acids. V lost 0 bases and J lost 5; bases outside the gene matches: 6. In germline, CDR1 is SGHNT, CDR2 YYREEE (reference sequence). The CDR3 coding sequence is TGTGCCAGCAGCTTGGGCGGGGGGCAAGGGGAGACCCAGTACTTC. Translating it yields CASSLGGGQGETQYF.

This chain joins TRBV2 and TRBJ2-5; 12 nucleotides line up with TRBD2. This CDR3 contains 15 residues. Unmatched junction bases numbered 8, after V lost 3 bases and J lost 9 bases. Germline V lookup: CDR1 SNHLY, CDR2 FYNNEI. The CDR3 nucleotides read TGTGCCAGCAGTGAGAGACTAGCGGGAGTTGCGGCCCAGTACTTC. Encoded protein: CASSERLAGVAAQYF.

The rearrangement joins TRBV12-5 to TRBJ2-1; D perhaps matches TRBD2 (7 bases). CDR1 LGHNT and CDR2 FRNRAP come from the germline V gene. Between the trimmed V and J ends, which lost 0 bases and 1 base, there was a span of 16 bases. This CDR3 contains 18 residues. The CDR3 here is CASGLVVGGPRSYNEQFF. DNA of the CDR3: TGTGCTAGTGGTTTGGTCGTGGGGGGGCCTAGGTCCTACAATGAGCAGTTCTTC.

The chain recombines TRBV6-1 with TRBJ1-2, with 9 bases aligning to TRBD1. This CDR3 contains 15 residues. The germline gives CDR1 MNHNS, CDR2 SASEGT. After removal of 7 bases from V and 8 bases from J, the junction contained 14 bases not matched to a gene. The chain's CDR3 is CASNAPGTGPVGYTF. The CDR3 DNA is TGTGCCAGCAATGCTCCCGGGACAGGGCCTGTGGGCTACACCTTC.

The rearrangement uses TRBV6-5 and TRBJ1-3; the match to TRBD1 covers 7 bases. CDR3 length: 15 residues. Looked up from germline, CDR1 is MNHEY and CDR2 is SVGAGI. The V gene end was trimmed by 1 base and the J gene end by 4 bases; junction bases not matched to a gene: 4. For the CDR3, the DNA is TGTGCCAGCAGTTACTTGCTGGACAGGGGAAACACCATATATTTT. Its translation: CASSYLLDRGNTIYF.

The chain joins TRBV11-3 to TRBJ1-1; TRBD1 matches at 10 bases. Germline assignment: CDR1 SGHNT and CDR2 YENEEA. V trimming: 4 bases; J trimming: 9 bases; junction bases outside the gene matches: 5. The CDR3 has 13 amino acids. The chain's CDR3 is CASSSPGQGKAFF. CDR3 sequence (DNA): TGTGCCAGCAGCTCTCCGGGACAGGGGAAAGCTTTCTTT. Using reference TRBV11-3 and TRBJ1-1 for the parts outside the CDR3, the full variable domain is EAGVVQSPRYKIIEKKQPVAFWCNPISGHNTLYWYLQNLGQGPELLIRYENEEAVDDSQLPKDRFSAERLKGVDSTLKIQPAELGDSAVYLCASSSPGQGKAFFGQGTRLTVV.

This rearrangement joins TRBV29-1 to TRBJ2-1, with 9 bases fitting TRBD2. V was pared by 2 bases and J by 3 bases, with 5 bases of the junction left unmatched. The germline V gene encodes CDR1 SQVTM and CDR2 ANQGSEA. The CDR3 totals 15 residues. In DNA form, the CDR3 reads TGCAGCGTTGAAATAGCTAGCGGGATCTACAATGAGCAGTTCTTC. Protein: CSVEIASGIYNEQFF.

This chain uses TRBV30 with TRBJ1-6; D is perhaps TRBD1 (5 bases). V was clipped by 5 bases and J by 8 bases, with 13 bases between them. CDR1 GTSNPN and CDR2 SVGIG come from the germline V gene (reference sequence). This CDR3 contains 13 residues. CDR3 protein: CAWRTRTDSPLHF. The CDR3 region has the DNA TGTGCCTGGCGGACACGGACCGATTCACCCCTCCACTTT.

This clone was seen more than once but under ten times. The rearrangement links TRBV6-1 to TRBJ2-2; 10 bases are a match to TRBD1. Germline assignment: CDR1 MNHNS and CDR2 SASEGT. This CDR3 has 17 amino acids. V was clipped by 2 bases and J by 3 bases; unmatched bases: 6. The chain's CDR3 is CASSELWGTGDTGELFF. CDR3 nucleotides: TGTGCCAGCAGTGAACTGTGGGGGACAGGGGACACCGGGGAGCTGTTTTTT.

The rearrangement links TRBV10-3 to TRBJ1-2; 7 bases are shared with TRBD1. The CDR3 runs 16 residues. Germline lookup yields CDR1 ENHRY and CDR2 SYGVKD. With V trimmed by 6 bases and J by 0 bases, 10 bases remained unmatched. CDR3 region: CAISGRGTTANYGYTF. The CDR3, as DNA: TGTGCCATCAGCGGCAGGGGGACCACAGCTAACTATGGCTACACCTTC.

The rearrangement uses TRBV9 and TRBJ1-2; 8 bases line up with TRBD1. CDR1 and CDR2 (germline): SGDLS, YYNGEE. J gave up 7 bases and V 2 bases, and 4 bases lay outside the gene matches. The CDR3 runs 13 residues. The CDR3 loop is CASSVGQGAGYTF. The CDR3 region has the DNA TGTGCCAGCAGCGTGGGCCAGGGGGCTGGCTACACCTTC.

The rearrangement joins TRBV5-1 to TRBJ2-2, with no clear D. The CDR3 is made up of 13 amino acids. Germline V gives CDR1 SGHRS, CDR2 YFSETQ. The V gene lost 5 bases and the J gene lost 4 bases, with 9 bases spanning the gap. This CDR3 is CASSIGATGELFF. The CDR3 region has the DNA TGCGCCAGCAGTATCGGAGCCACCGGGGAGCTGTTTTTT. The full variable domain, completed using reference TRBV5-1 and TRBJ2-2, is KAGVTQTPRYLIKTRGQQVTLSCSPISGHRSVSWYQQTPGQGLQFLFEYFSETQRNKGNFPGRFSGRQFSNSRSEMNVSTLELGDSALYLCASSIGATGELFFGEGSRLTVL.

The chain carries TRBV27 and TRBJ1-2; the match to TRBD1 covers 7 bases. With V trimmed by 10 bases and J by 4 bases, 6 bases remained unmatched. This CDR3 has 12 residues. Germline CDR1 is MNHEY and CDR2 is SMNVEV (reference sequence). This CDR3 reads CATRQGPYGYTF. CDR3 coding DNA: TGTGCCACCCGACAGGGCCCCTATGGCTACACCTTC.

The chain links TRBV11-3 to TRBJ1-2, with D possibly matching TRBD1 (6 bases). The germline V and J ends were trimmed by 5 bases and 1 base, with 11 bases remaining between them. CDR1 SGHNT and CDR2 YENEEA come from the germline V gene. This CDR3 comprises 14 residues. CDR3 protein: CASSTGNDNYGYTF. The DNA for the CDR3 is TGTGCCAGCAGCACAGGGAACGATAACTATGGCTACACCTTC. Filled out from reference TRBV11-3 and TRBJ1-2, the complete variable domain reads EAGVVQSPRYKIIEKKQPVAFWCNPISGHNTLYWYLQNLGQGPELLIRYENEEAVDDSQLPKDRFSAERLKGVDSTLKIQPAELGDSAVYLCASSTGNDNYGYTFGSGTRLTVV.

This clone was recorded only once. This chain uses TRBV29-1 with TRBJ2-5; no clear D. Trimming shortened V by 3 bases and J by 4 bases, and 21 bases separated the two germline ends. The germline V gene encodes CDR1 SQVTM and CDR2 ANQGSEA. CDR3 size: 16 residues. CDR3 sequence reads: CSVDLPDRRGGETQYF. CDR3 DNA sequence: TGCAGCGTTGATCTTCCCGATAGGCGCGGCGGAGAGACCCAGTACTTC.

This chain joins TRBV4-2 and TRBJ1-3, with TRBD1 matching 7 bases. V was pared by 1 base and J by 2 bases, with 2 bases of the junction left unmatched. The CDR3 is 15 amino acids. Germline lookup yields CDR1 LGHNA and CDR2 YNFKEQ. The CDR3 here is CASSQVQGAGNTIYF. CDR3 sequence (DNA): TGTGCCAGCAGCCAAGTCCAGGGGGCTGGAAACACCATATATTTT.

The chain combines TRBV2 with TRBJ2-5; 8 positions agree with TRBD2. In germline, CDR1 is SNHLY, CDR2 FYNNEI. V shed 7 bases and J 4 bases; nucleotides not matched to a gene: 14. The CDR3 length is 16 residues. The CDR3 coding sequence is TGTGCCAGCACCCCCCCGGGGGGGATCGCGGCAGAGACCCAGTACTTC. Translated, it gives CASTPPGGIAAETQYF.

The chain has TRBV7-2 and TRBJ1-5, with D possibly TRBD1 on 6 matching bases. CDR1 SGHTA and CDR2 FQGNSA come from the germline V gene. V shed 6 bases and J shed 7 bases, with 13 bases lying between them. CDR3 length: 13 amino acids. As DNA, the CDR3 is TGTGCCAGCAGGGGCGGACAGACCCAGCCCCAGCATTTT. As protein: CASRGGQTQPQHF.